The clone carrying this TCR beta chain has only a few counts. The CDR3 has 15 residues. V was clipped by 5 bases and J by 7 bases, with 18 bases between them. Germline assignment: CDR1 MNHEY and CDR2 SVGAGI. The data stem from a study of neoadjuvant anti-PD-1 for oral cavity cancer. Six replicates per PBMC sample, mostly from 400 to 500 ng of genomic DNA. The assay was immunoSEQ multiplex PCR, and TCRdb's table has in-frame clones only and misses some. This sample has over 15,000 clones, with around three quarters found just once. Blood cells were analyzed directly, without culture or expansion. The V call is TRBV6-5, the J call TRBJ2-1; weak D call: TRBD2 (6 bases). This clonotype originated in a person aged 35-80 years with oral cavity squamous cell carcinoma. The sequencing here drew on PBMCs, taken before nivolumab (anti-PD-1) treatment. In DNA, the CDR3 is TGTGCCAGCAGTCCGACCTCGGGGAGGAAAAATGAGCAGTTCTTC. Residues: CASSPTSGRKNEQFF.